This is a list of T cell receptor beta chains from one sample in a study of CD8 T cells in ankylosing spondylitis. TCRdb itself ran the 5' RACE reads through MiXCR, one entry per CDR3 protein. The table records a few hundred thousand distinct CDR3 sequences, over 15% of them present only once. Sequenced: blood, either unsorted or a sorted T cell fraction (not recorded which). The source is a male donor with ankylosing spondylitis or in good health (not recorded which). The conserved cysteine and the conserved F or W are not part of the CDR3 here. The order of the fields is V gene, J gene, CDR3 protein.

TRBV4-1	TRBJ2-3	ASSQDGASGRYLTDTQY
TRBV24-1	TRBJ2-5	ATSDPRPCGETQY
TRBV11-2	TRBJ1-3	ASSLGLTGTRSGNTIY
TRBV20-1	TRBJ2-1	SARGLINSYNEQF
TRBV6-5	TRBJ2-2	ASSYHSRDSTGELF
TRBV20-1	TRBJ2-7	SARGDLSYEQY
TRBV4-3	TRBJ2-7	ASSQEGSGRFYEQY
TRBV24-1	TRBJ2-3	ATSDPGQNTDTQY
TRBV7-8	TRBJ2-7	ASSAPTGFNEQY
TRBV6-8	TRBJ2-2	ASSWSVNTGELF
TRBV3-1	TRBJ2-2	ASRPSWTGELF
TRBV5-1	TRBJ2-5	ASSLPLAGGPSRETQY
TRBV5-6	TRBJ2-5	ASSSGNPRETQY
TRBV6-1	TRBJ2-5	ASSPSVIETQY
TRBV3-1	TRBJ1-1	ASSQGRNTEAF
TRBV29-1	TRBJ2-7	SVEGQGGYEQY
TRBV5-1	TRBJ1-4	ASSADSALNEKLF
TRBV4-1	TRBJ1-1	ASSQEPGMMNTEAF
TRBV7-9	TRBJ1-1	ASSSGTEAF
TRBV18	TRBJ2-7	ASSPRDSVYEQY
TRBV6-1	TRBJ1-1	ASSEVLRIEAF
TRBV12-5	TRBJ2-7	ACGLATRQGTYEQY
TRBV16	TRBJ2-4	ASSQSRENIQY
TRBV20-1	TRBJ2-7	SARDGSGLSPYEQY
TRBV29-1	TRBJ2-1	SVEDPLAGVREQF
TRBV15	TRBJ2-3	ATSRDPRLEIRIDTQY
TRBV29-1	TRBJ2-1	SMWEGEAWVEQF
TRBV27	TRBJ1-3	ASSTDSSGNTIY
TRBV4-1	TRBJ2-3	ASSQDLAGGSSTDTQY
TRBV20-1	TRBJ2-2	SAPWDPNTGELF
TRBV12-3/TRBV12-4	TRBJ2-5	ASSQTGGGETQY
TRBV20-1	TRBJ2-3	SASPLTDTDTQY
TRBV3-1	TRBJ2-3	ASSPTSGSGDTQY
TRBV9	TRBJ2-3	ASSVDGRVSDTQY
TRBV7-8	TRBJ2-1	ASSLAKSSYNEQF
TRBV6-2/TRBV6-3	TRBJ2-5	ASSPGTSGSRETQY
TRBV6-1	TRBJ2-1	ATRAGTGGSNEQF
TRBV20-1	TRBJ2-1	SAKKRGSYNEQF
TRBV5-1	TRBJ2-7	AAHGRLPSYEQY
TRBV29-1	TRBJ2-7	SVEEAGAYEQY
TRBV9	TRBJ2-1	ASSPSTSGISYNEQF
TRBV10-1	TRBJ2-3	ASSPGSGSADTQY
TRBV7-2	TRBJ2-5	ASSSGQGLWETQY
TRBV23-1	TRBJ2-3	ASSQATERTDTQY
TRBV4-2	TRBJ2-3	ASSQDSRQGEFEDTQY
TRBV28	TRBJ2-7	ATETGTPSYEQY
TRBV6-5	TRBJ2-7	ASSILAGSYEQY
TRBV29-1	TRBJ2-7	SVEDSVAELSYEQY
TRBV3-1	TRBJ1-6	ASSQTDRGFDSPLH
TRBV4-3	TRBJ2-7	ASSQDSSGTYEQY
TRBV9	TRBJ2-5	ASSVFKNKETQY
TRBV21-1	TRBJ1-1	ASSLDRAEAF
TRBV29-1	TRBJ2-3	SVEDYSRAGGADTQY